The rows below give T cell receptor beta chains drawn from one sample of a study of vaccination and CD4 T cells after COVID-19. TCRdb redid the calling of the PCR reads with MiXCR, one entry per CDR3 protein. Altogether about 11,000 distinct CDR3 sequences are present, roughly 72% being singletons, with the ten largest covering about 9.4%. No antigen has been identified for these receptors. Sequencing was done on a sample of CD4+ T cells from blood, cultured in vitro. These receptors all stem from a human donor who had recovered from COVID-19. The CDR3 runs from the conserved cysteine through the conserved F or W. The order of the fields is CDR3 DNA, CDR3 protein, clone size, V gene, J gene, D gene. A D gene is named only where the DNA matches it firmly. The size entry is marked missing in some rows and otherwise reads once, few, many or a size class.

TGCAGTGCTAGACTAGCGGGAGTATACGAGCAGTACTTC,CSARLAGVYEQYF,.,TRBV20-1,TRBJ2-7,TRBD2
TGCAGTGCCCGGGCGGGAACAGATACGCAGTATTTT,CSARAGTDTQYF,.,TRBV20-1,TRBJ2-3,.
TGCGCCAGCAGTGGGGGTCCGACAGGGCCTGAAAAACTGTTTTTT,CASSGGPTGPEKLFF,.,TRBV10-1,TRBJ1-4,TRBD1
TGTGCCAGCCGACTAGCGGAGAACACCGGGGAGCTGTTTTTT,CASRLAENTGELFF,.,TRBV2,TRBJ2-2,TRBD2
TGTGCCAGCAGTGAAGACAGCCCGGGTGGCTACACCTTC,CASSEDSPGGYTF,once,TRBV2,TRBJ1-2,.
TGCAGTGCTAGAGAGCGGGGGAGCACAGATACGCAGTATTTT,CSARERGSTDTQYF,.,TRBV20-1,TRBJ2-3,TRBD2
TGTGCCAGTAGTAGGAGGGGGGCTGATGGCTACACCTTC,CASSRRGADGYTF,medium-sized,TRBV19,TRBJ1-2,.
TGCGCCAGCAGCTTGGGCCAGGGGGCAGGGTGGTATAATTCACCCCTCCACTTT,CASSLGQGAGWYNSPLHF,once,TRBV5-1,TRBJ1-6,TRBD1
TGCAGTGCTGCTTCAGCGTGGGGCCGCCATTCACCCCTCCACTTT,CSAASAWGRHSPLHF,.,TRBV20-1,TRBJ1-6,.
TGTGCCATCAGTGACTCAGGGGAGCAGCCCCAGCATTTT,CAISDSGEQPQHF,.,TRBV10-3,TRBJ1-5,.
TGTGCCAGCAGTACTAGCGGGAGGGCCCATGGCGAGCAGTACTTC,CASSTSGRAHGEQYF,medium-sized,TRBV12-3/TRBV12-4,TRBJ2-7,TRBD2
TGTGCCACCAGGGAGACAGGGGTTGGCACAGATACGCAGTATTTT,CATRETGVGTDTQYF,few,TRBV24-1,TRBJ2-3,TRBD1
TGTGCCCTTGGGGGGGGACAATCGAACACCGGGGAGCTGTTTTTT,CALGGGQSNTGELFF,.,TRBV11-2,TRBJ2-2,.
TGCAGTGCTAGTCCAGGGGGCAATCAGCCCCAGCATTTT,CSASPGGNQPQHF,.,TRBV20-1,TRBJ1-5,.
TGTGCCAGCAGCTTAGCTTTCCGAGGACAGGGGTTTAATTCACCCCTCCACTTT,CASSLAFRGQGFNSPLHF,.,TRBV7-2,TRBJ1-6,TRBD1
TGTGCCAGCAGTTACTCGACTAGCGGGAGGGTCACCGGGGAGCTGTTTTTT,CASSYSTSGRVTGELFF,once,TRBV6-2/TRBV6-3,TRBJ2-2,TRBD2
TGTGCCAGCAGCCTTCTGGGGGACACCGCGGCGGAGCTGTTTTTT,CASSLLGDTAAELFF,.,TRBV11-3,TRBJ2-2,.
TGTGCCAGCAGTTACGGCGGAGCGGGGGGGCAGCCCCAGCATTTT,CASSYGGAGGQPQHF,.,TRBV6-5,TRBJ1-5,.
TGCAGTGCTCACCAGCGGGGGGGCCCGACAGATACGCAGTATTTT,CSAHQRGGPTDTQYF,.,TRBV20-1,TRBJ2-3,TRBD2
TGTGCCAGCAGCCCAGAGACCCCAGGGGGGACCGGGGAGCTGTTTTTT,CASSPETPGGTGELFF,.,TRBV11-2,TRBJ2-2,.
TGTGCCAGCAGTGACGCTACAGGGTATGGCTATGGCTACACCTTC,CASSDATGYGYGYTF,.,TRBV25-1,TRBJ1-2,.
TGTGCCAGCAGCTTAGCCTCCACGGGGGGCGGTAGAAATGAAGCTTTCTTT,CASSLASTGGGRNEAFF,.,TRBV7-2,TRBJ1-1,.
TGCAGCGTTTTTGGGAGTGGTGAAGCTTTCTTT,CSVFGSGEAFF,.,TRBV29-1,TRBJ1-1,.
TGTGCCAGCAGTACCCGGACTAGCGGCCAAGAGACCCAGTACTTC,CASSTRTSGQETQYF,.,TRBV27,TRBJ2-5,TRBD2
TGTGCCAGCAGTAGGACAGGAGAAACCGGGGAGCTGTTTTTT,CASSRTGETGELFF,.,TRBV6-1,TRBJ2-2,TRBD1
TGTGCCAGCAGTCTGGACGTATCCCCGAGCTCCTACGAGCAGTACTTC,CASSLDVSPSSYEQYF,few,TRBV28,TRBJ2-7,.
TGTGCCAGCAGTACCTCGGGGGGCCGACGGGGCGGGGAGCTGTTTTTT,CASSTSGGRRGGELFF,.,TRBV27,TRBJ2-2,.
TGCAGTGCTCACAGGGGGAGCAATCAGCCCCAGCATTTT,CSAHRGSNQPQHF,.,TRBV20-1,TRBJ1-5,TRBD1
TGTGCCAGCAGATACATATCGCACACCGGGGAGCTGTTTTTT,CASRYISHTGELFF,once,TRBV11-2,TRBJ2-2,.
TGTGCCAGCAGTTTCCGGGCGGGGGCGACCAATTCACCCCTCCACTTT,CASSFRAGATNSPLHF,.,TRBV12-3/TRBV12-4,TRBJ1-6,.
TGTGCCAGCAGACCGGGACTAGCGGGGGGGGTCAGCTCCTACGAGCAGTACTTC,CASRPGLAGGVSSYEQYF,.,TRBV27,TRBJ2-7,TRBD2
TGCGCCAGCAATCCCCGGTGGAGCCGGAGCTCCTATAATTCACCCCTCCACTTT,CASNPRWSRSSYNSPLHF,.,TRBV4-1,TRBJ1-6,.
TGTGCCAGCAGCCCCTCCGGGGGAGAAAATTCACCCCTCCACTTT,CASSPSGGENSPLHF,once,TRBV12-3/TRBV12-4,TRBJ1-6,.
TGTGCCAGTAGTATAGGGACACGCGAGCAGTACTTC,CASSIGTREQYF,.,TRBV19,TRBJ2-7,.
TGCAGTGCTTACAGGAGCACCGGGGAGCTGTTTTTT,CSAYRSTGELFF,few,TRBV20-1,TRBJ2-2,.
TGTGCCAGCTCTCCGCAGGGATTAGAGACCCAGTACTTC,CASSPQGLETQYF,once,TRBV18,TRBJ2-5,.
TGCGCCAGCAGCTTCACGGTTTCGGCAACTGGAAACACCATATATTTT,CASSFTVSATGNTIYF,.,TRBV5-1,TRBJ1-3,.
TGCAACATTGACAGGGGAAATGGCTACACCTTC,CNIDRGNGYTF,.,TRBV20-1,TRBJ1-2,TRBD1
TGCGCCACCAGACACAATGACCGGGGATATGGCTACACCTTC,CATRHNDRGYGYTF,.,TRBV5-1,TRBJ1-2,.
TGTGCCAGTAACCACAGGGACTCCTACAATGAGCAGTTCTTC,CASNHRDSYNEQFF,.,TRBV19,TRBJ2-1,.
TGTGCCGGCAGCTCGGAGAGCTCTGGAAACACCATATATTTT,CAGSSESSGNTIYF,.,TRBV7-2,TRBJ1-3,.
TGTGCCAGCAGCCCTGGGACTGCCATCCAAGAGACCCAGTACTTC,CASSPGTAIQETQYF,once,TRBV11-3,TRBJ2-5,.
TGTGCCAGCAGTACAGGGTCAACTAATGAAAAACTGTTTTTT,CASSTGSTNEKLFF,.,TRBV2,TRBJ1-4,.
TGTGCCAGCAGTTATTCTAGCGGGAGGGCCAAACGTGCAGATACGCAGTATTTT,CASSYSSGRAKRADTQYF,.,TRBV6-5,TRBJ2-3,TRBD2
TGTGCCAGCAGTTTGAGACTCGACAGGGGGAGCTCTGGGGCCAACGTCCTGACTTTC,CASSLRLDRGSSGANVLTF,.,TRBV27,TRBJ2-6,TRBD1
TGTGCCAGCAGCCAGACAGGGTTGGACTATGGCTACACCTTC,CASSQTGLDYGYTF,.,TRBV12-3/TRBV12-4,TRBJ1-2,TRBD1
TGTGCCAGCAGCTTAGCAGGAGGCACCGGGGAGCTGTTTTTT,CASSLAGGTGELFF,.,TRBV7-2,TRBJ2-2,.